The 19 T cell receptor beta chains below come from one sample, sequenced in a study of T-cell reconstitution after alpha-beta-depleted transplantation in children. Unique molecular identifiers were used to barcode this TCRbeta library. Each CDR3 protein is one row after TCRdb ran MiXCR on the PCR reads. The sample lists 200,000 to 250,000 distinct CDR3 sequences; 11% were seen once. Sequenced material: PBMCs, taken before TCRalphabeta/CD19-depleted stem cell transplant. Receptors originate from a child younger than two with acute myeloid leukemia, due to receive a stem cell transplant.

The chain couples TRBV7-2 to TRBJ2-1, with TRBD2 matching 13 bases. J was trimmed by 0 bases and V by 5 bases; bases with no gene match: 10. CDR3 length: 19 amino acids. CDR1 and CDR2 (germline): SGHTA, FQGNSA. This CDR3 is CASSPRLAGGQGSYNEQFF. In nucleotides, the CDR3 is TGTGCCAGCAGCCCACGACTAGCGGGAGGTCAAGGCTCCTACAATGAGCAGTTCTTC.

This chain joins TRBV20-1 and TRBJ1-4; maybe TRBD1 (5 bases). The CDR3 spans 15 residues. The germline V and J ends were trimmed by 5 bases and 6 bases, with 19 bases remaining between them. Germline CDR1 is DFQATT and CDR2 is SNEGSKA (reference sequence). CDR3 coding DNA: TGCAGTGCTGCGGGGGAGCCCGGCGATGATGAAAAACTGTTTTTT. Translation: CSAAGEPGDDEKLFF.

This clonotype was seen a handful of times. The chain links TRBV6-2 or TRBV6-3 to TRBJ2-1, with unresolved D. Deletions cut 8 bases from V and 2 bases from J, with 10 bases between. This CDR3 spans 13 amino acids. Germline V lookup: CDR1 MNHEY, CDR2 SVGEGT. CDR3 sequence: CASSRPAYNEQFF. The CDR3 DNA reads TGTGCCAGCTCACGGCCCGCCTACAATGAGCAGTTCTTC.

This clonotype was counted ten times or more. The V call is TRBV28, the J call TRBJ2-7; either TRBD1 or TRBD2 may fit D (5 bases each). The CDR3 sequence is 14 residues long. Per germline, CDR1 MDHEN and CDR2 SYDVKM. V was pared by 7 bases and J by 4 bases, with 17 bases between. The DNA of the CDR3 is TGTGCCAGCATCACTACTAGGGGTCAGTACGAGCAGTACTTC. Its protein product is CASITTRGQYEQYF.

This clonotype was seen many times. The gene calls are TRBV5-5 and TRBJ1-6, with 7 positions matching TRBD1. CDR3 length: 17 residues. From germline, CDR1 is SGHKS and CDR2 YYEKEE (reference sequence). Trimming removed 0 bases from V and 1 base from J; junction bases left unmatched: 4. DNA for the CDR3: TGTGCCAGCAGCTTGGATCCAGGGGGGTCCTATAATTCACCCCTCCACTTT. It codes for CASSLDPGGSYNSPLHF.

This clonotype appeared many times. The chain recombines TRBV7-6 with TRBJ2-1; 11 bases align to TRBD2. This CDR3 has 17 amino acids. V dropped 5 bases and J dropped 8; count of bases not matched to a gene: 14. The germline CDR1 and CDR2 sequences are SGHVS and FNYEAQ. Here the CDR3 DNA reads TGTGCCAGCAGCCCGGGCCTACTAGCGGGAGAACTACATGAGCAGTTCTTC. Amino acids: CASSPGLLAGELHEQFF.

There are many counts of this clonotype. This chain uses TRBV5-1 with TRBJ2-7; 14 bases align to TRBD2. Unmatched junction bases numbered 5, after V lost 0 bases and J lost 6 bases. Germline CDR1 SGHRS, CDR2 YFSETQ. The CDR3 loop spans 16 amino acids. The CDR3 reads CASSLGGTSGRLEQYF. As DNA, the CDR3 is TGCGCCAGCAGCTTGGGGGGGACTAGCGGGAGACTCGAGCAGTACTTC.

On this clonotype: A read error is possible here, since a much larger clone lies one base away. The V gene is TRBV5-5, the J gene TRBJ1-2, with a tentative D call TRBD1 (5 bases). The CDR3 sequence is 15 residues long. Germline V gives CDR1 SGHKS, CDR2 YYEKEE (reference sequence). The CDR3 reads CASSLGGHSNYGDTF. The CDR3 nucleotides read TGTGCCAGCAGCTTGGGAGGACACAGCAACTATGGCGACACCTTC.

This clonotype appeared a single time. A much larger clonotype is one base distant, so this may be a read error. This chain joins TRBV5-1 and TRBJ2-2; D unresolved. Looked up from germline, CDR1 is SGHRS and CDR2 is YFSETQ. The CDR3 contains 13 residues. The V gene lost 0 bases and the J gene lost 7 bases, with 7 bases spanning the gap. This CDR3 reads CASSLEGGGELFF. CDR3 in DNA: TGCGCCAGCAGCTTGGAAGGCGGCGGGGAGCTGTTTTTT.

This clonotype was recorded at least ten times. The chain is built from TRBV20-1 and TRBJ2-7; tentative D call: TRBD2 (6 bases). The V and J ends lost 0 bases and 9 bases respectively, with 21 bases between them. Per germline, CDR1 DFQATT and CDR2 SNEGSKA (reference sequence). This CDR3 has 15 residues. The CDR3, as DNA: TGCAGTGCTAGAGATACTGAGACTAGGATTTCGGTGCAGTACTTC. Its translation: CSARDTETRISVQYF.

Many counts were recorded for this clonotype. CDR3 sequence (DNA): TGCAGTGCTAGAGTGAACACAGGCTTCAATCAGCCCCAGCATTTT. Translated: CSARVNTGFNQPQHF. The J gene is TRBJ1-5, the V gene TRBV20-1; TRBD1 might be the D (5 bases). Germline CDR1 DFQATT, CDR2 SNEGSKA (reference sequence). The CDR3 is 15 amino acids. V was cut by 1 base and J by 3 bases, with 13 bases left in between.

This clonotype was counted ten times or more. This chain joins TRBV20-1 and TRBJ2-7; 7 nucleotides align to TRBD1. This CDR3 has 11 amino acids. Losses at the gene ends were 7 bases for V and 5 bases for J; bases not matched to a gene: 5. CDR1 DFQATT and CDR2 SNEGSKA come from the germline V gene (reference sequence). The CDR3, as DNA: TGCAGTGGCCTACAGGGGAACGAGCAGTACTTC. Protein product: CSGLQGNEQYF.

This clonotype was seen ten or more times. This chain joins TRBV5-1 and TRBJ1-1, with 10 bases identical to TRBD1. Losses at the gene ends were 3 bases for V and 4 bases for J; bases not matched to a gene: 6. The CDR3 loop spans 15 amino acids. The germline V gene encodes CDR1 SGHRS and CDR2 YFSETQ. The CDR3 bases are TGCGCCAGCAGCTCGACAGGGGGCGCGGGCACTGAAGCTTTCTTT. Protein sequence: CASSSTGGAGTEAFF.

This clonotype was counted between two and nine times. CDR3 nucleotide sequence: TGTGCCATGGGCCCCGGGCGGGGTACAAGCGAGACCCAGTACTTC. Encoded protein: CAMGPGRGTSETQYF. The chain joins TRBV28 to TRBJ2-5; a possible D gene is TRBD2 (6 bases). Trimming stripped 10 bases from V and 5 bases from J, with 23 bases between. Germline assignment: CDR1 MDHEN and CDR2 SYDVKM. The CDR3 has 15 amino acids.

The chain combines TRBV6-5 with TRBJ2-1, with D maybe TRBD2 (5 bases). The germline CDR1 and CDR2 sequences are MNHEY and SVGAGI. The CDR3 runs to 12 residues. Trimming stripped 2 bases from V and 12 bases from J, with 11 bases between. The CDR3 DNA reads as TGTGCCAGCAGTTACAGCGGCATGGGGCAGTTCTTC. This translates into CASSYSGMGQFF.

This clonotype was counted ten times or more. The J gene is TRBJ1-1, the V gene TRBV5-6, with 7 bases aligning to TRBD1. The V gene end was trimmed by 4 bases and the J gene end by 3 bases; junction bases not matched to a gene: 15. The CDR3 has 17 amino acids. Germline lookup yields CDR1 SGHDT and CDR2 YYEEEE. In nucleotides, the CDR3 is TGTGCCAGCAGCCTACAATTCGACAGGGTGGGGGACACTGAAGCTTTCTTT. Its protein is CASSLQFDRVGDTEAFF.

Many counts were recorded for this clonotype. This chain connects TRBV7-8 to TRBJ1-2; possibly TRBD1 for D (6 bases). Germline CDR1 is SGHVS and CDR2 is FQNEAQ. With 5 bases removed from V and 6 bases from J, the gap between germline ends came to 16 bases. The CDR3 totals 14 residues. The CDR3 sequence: CASSVTGFPDGYTF. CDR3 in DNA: TGTGCCAGCAGCGTAACAGGGTTTCCTGATGGCTACACCTTC.

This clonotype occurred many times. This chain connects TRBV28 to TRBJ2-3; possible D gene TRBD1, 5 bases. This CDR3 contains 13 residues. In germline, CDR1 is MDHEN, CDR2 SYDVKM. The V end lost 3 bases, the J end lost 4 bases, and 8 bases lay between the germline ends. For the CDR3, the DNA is TGTGCCAGCAGTTTTCAGGGTTCAGATACGCAGTATTTT. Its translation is CASSFQGSDTQYF.

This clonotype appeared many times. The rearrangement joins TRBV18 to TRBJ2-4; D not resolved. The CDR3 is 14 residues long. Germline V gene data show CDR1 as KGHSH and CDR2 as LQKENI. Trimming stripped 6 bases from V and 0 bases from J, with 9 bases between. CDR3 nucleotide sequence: TGTGCCAGCTCCCCTAGAGTAGCCAAAAACATTCAGTACTTC. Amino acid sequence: CASSPRVAKNIQYF. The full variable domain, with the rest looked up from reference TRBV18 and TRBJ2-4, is NAGVMQNPRHLVRRRGQEARLRCSPMKGHSHVYWYRQLPEEGLKFMVYLQKENIIDESGMPKERFSAEFPKEGPSILRIQQVVRGDSAAYFCASSPRVAKNIQYFGAGTRLSVL.